This T cell receptor (beta chain) was captured by sequencing in a study of a mutant IDH1 vaccine in newly diagnosed glioma. Study-wide background: Vaccines were begun 4-6 weeks after radiotherapy alone, or with temozolomide cycles. Participants attended visit V12, the safety follow-up, at week 35, and then attended visit V13 at week 47.

Turning to this clone: Antigen unknown.

Germline CDR1 reads GTSNPN; CDR2 reads SVGIG (reference sequence). CDR3 length: 12 amino acids. V dropped 5 bases and J dropped 2 bases, with 10 bases sitting between them. The time point is: week 35, safety follow-up. The study gave 300 ug of mutant IDH1 20-mer peptide per vaccine dose, with topical imiquimod. Eight vaccinations went to patients in weeks 1, 3, 5, 7, 11, 15, 19, 23. Profiling relied on immunoSEQ multiplex PCR, and the TCRdb table lists in-frame clones only, not all of them. The sample has some 63,000 clones, around 74% seen once. The origin of this receptor is a man in his fifties or sixties with glioma. The V call is TRBV30, the J call TRBJ2-7, with no clear D. Sequenced here: PBMCs, sampled from a glioma patient whose treatment included an IDH1 peptide vaccine. The chain's CDR3 is CAWGRRAYEQYF. The CDR3 DNA sequence: TGTGCCTGGGGGCGGAGAGCCTACGAGCAGTACTTC.